These T cell receptor beta chains were read from a single sample in a study of cytomegalovirus exposure and HLA in healthy donors. Repertoires were generated with immunoSEQ multiplex PCR, while TCRdb's copy carries only in-frame clones and drops some. Of some 200,000 clones in the sample, roughly 80% are singletons; the top ten hold 6.3%. Sequencing was performed on PBMCs. These receptors came from a man aged 35 to 55 in good health and CMV-seropositive. The CDR3 runs from the conserved cysteine through the conserved F or W. Each record gives: D gene, J gene, V gene, clone size, CDR3 protein, CDR3 DNA. D genes are given only for firm matches. Size is stated for part of the rows, as once, few or many counts, or as a class when the clone is expanded.

D: NA; J: TRBJ2-7; V: TRBV21-1; size: NA; CDR3: CASSKGQGGTLLEQYF; DNA: TGTGCCAGCAGCAAAGGACAGGGGGGAACGTTACTCGAGCAGTACTTC
D: NA; J: TRBJ1-2; V: TRBV19; size: NA; CDR3: CASVQEGNYGYTF; DNA: TGTGCCAGTGTGCAGGAGGGCAACTATGGCTACACCTTC
D: TRBD2; J: TRBJ2-1; V: TRBV27; size: NA; CDR3: CASNREWGGYNEQFF; DNA: TGTGCCAGCAACCGCGAATGGGGGGGGTACAATGAGCAGTTCTTC
D: NA; J: TRBJ1-1; V: TRBV4-3; size: NA; CDR3: CASSQDGSAVGTEAFF; DNA: TGCGCCAGCAGCCAAGACGGCTCGGCGGTGGGCACTGAAGCTTTCTTT
D: NA; J: TRBJ1-4; V: TRBV5-1; size: NA; CDR3: CASSLADRTATNEKLFF; DNA: TGCGCCAGCAGCTTGGCCGACAGGACTGCAACTAATGAAAAACTGTTTTTT
D: NA; J: TRBJ2-1; V: TRBV11-2; size: NA; CDR3: CASSHGLFHEQFF; DNA: TGTGCCAGCAGCCACGGACTATTCCATGAGCAGTTCTTC
D: NA; J: TRBJ1-1; V: TRBV7-7; size: few; CDR3: CASSRQENTEAFF; DNA: TGTGCTAGCAGCCGACAGGAGAACACTGAAGCTTTCTTT
D: TRBD2; J: TRBJ2-1; V: TRBV4-3; size: NA; CDR3: CASSPGPTSGTSQFF; DNA: TGCGCCAGCAGCCCAGGCCCGACTAGCGGGACCTCTCAGTTCTTC
D: NA; J: TRBJ2-7; V: TRBV7-9; size: NA; CDR3: CASSERGGSYEQYF; DNA: TGTGCCAGCAGCGAGAGGGGGGGCTCCTACGAGCAGTACTTC
D: NA; J: TRBJ2-7; V: TRBV5-1; size: NA; CDR3: CASSLGTVSYEQYF; DNA: TGCGCCAGCAGCTTGGGGACAGTCTCCTACGAGCAGTACTTC
D: NA; J: TRBJ1-1; V: TRBV5-4; size: NA; CDR3: CASSLQGGNTEAFF; DNA: TGTGCCAGCAGCCTTCAGGGTGGGAACACTGAAGCTTTCTTT
D: NA; J: TRBJ2-5; V: TRBV9; size: NA; CDR3: CASSVEKGGRAETQYF; DNA: TGTGCCAGCAGCGTAGAGAAGGGGGGGAGGGCGGAGACCCAGTACTTC
D: TRBD2; J: TRBJ2-5; V: TRBV7-2; size: NA; CDR3: CASSLGLGLAGQETQYF; DNA: TGTGCCAGCAGCTTAGGCCTGGGACTAGCGGGACAAGAGACCCAGTACTTC
D: NA; J: TRBJ1-1; V: TRBV4-3; size: NA; CDR3: CASSQDSQGTKAFF; DNA: TGCGCCAGCAGCCAAGATAGTCAGGGGACGAAAGCTTTCTTT
D: TRBD1; J: TRBJ2-7; V: TRBV19; size: NA; CDR3: CASSGQGGTYEQYF; DNA: TGTGCCAGTAGCGGACAGGGGGGAACCTACGAGCAGTACTTC
D: TRBD2; J: TRBJ2-5; V: TRBV5-1; size: NA; CDR3: CASSLASGGPRGETQYF; DNA: TGCGCCAGCAGCTTGGCTAGCGGGGGGCCCAGGGGGGAGACCCAGTACTTC
D: NA; J: TRBJ1-4; V: TRBV19; size: NA; CDR3: CASSPRTAINEKLFF; DNA: TGTGCCAGTAGTCCCCGGACAGCGATTAATGAAAAACTGTTTTTT
D: NA; J: TRBJ2-3; V: TRBV28; size: NA; CDR3: CASSPISRGDTQYF; DNA: TGTGCCAGCAGCCCAATCTCGCGGGGAGATACGCAGTATTTT
D: NA; J: TRBJ1-2; V: TRBV28; size: NA; CDR3: CASSLLGNYGYTF; DNA: TGTGCCAGCAGTTTACTGGGCAACTATGGCTACACCTTC
D: NA; J: TRBJ2-5; V: TRBV29-1; size: NA; CDR3: CSVGLSEETQYF; DNA: TGCAGCGTTGGTTTGTCGGAAGAGACCCAGTACTTC
D: TRBD1; J: TRBJ1-2; V: TRBV29-1; size: NA; CDR3: CSVVSRTGYPYGYTF; DNA: TGCAGCGTTGTGTCACGGACAGGGTACCCCTATGGCTACACCTTC
D: NA; J: TRBJ1-2; V: TRBV5-4; size: few; CDR3: CASSAQGNYGYTF; DNA: TGTGCCAGCAGCGCACAGGGAAACTATGGCTACACCTTC
D: NA; J: TRBJ1-6; V: TRBV28; size: NA; CDR3: CASSLVGPESSPLHF; DNA: TGTGCCAGCAGTTTAGTGGGCCCAGAAAGTTCACCCCTCCACTTT
D: NA; J: TRBJ1-4; V: TRBV5-6; size: few; CDR3: CASSLWRQGFEKLFF; DNA: TGTGCCAGCAGCTTGTGGCGGCAGGGCTTTGAAAAACTGTTTTTT
D: TRBD2; J: TRBJ2-5; V: TRBV4-3; size: NA; CDR3: CASSRTLGPGGAQYF; DNA: TGCGCCAGCAGCCGAACCTTGGGGCCGGGGGGGGCCCAGTACTTC
D: NA; J: TRBJ2-7; V: TRBV6-5; size: NA; CDR3: CASREVQPSYEQYF; DNA: TGTGCCAGCAGAGAAGTACAGCCTTCCTACGAGCAGTACTTC